This T cell receptor (beta chain) was recorded in a study of blood T cells in healthy people across ages. Study-level points and caveats: While age rose, TCR beta diversity per million T cells dropped in a roughly linear way. Naive and antigen-experienced cells were not separated, limiting conclusive comparison.

CDR1 is GTSNPN and CDR2 is SVGIG in the germline V gene (reference sequence). The CDR3 is 10 amino acids. For the second PCR, which ran for about 7 to 11 cycles, a sample-barcoded 5' primer and a J-beta primer mix were used. Each TCR beta cDNA got a 12-nucleotide random molecular identifier. There were at least 3 million CDR3-containing paired-end reads obtained from each sample. MiXCR, applied by TCRdb to the 5' RACE reads, yields one record per CDR3 protein. The sample lists 750,000 to 850,000 distinct CDR3 sequences, 20% to 30% occurring once. This clonotype was counted between two and nine times. Its antigen is not identified. One end of the junction varies from germline; a read error may be responsible. The same specimen was also included in a second study, on T cells of mothers and their children.

The TCR was taken from a boy between 5 and 17 years old in good health. Sequenced material: blood. The rearrangement links TRBV30 to TRBJ2-3; 10 nucleotides align to TRBD1. The CDR3 protein is CAWGPGQGNF. In nucleotides, the CDR3 is TGTGCCTGGGGCCCGGGACAGGGGAATTTT.